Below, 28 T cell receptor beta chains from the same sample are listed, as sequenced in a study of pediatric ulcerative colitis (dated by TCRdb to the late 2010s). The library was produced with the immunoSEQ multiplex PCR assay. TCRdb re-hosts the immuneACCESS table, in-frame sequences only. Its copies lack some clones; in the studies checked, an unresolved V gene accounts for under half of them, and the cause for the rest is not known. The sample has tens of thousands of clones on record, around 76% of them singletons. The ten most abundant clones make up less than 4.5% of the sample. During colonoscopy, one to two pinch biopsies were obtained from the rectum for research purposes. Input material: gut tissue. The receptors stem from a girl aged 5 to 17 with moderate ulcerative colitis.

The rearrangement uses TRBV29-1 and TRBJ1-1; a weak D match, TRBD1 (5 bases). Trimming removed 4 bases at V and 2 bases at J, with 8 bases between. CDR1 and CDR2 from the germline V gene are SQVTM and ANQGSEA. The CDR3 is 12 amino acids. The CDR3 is CSVGQGNTEAFF. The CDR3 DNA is TGCAGCGTTGGGCAGGGTAACACTGAAGCTTTCTTT. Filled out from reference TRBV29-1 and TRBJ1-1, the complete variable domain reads SAVISQKPSRDICQRGTSLTIQCQVDSQVTMMFWYRQQPGQSLTLIATANQGSEATYESGFVIDKFPISRPNLTFSTLTVSNMSPEDSSIYLCSVGQGNTEAFFGQGTRLTVV.

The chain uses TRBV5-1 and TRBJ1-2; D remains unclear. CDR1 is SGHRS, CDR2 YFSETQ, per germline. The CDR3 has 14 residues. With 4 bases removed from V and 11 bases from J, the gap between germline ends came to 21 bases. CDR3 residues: CASSKTTDVGGYTF. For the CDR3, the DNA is TGCGCCAGCAGCAAAACGACGGACGTTGGTGGGTACACCTTC.

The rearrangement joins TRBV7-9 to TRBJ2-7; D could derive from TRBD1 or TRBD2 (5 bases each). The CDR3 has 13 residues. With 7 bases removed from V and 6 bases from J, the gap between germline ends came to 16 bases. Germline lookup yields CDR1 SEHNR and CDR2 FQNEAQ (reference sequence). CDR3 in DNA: TGTGCCAGCACACTAGGTGGGGACCGCGAGCAGTACTTC. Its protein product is CASTLGGDREQYF.

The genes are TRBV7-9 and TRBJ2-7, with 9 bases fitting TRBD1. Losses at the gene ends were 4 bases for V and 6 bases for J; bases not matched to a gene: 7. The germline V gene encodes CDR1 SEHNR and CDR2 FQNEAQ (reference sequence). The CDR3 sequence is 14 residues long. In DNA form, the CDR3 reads TGTGCCAGCAGCTCGACAGGGGGAGAGGTCGAGCAGTACTTC. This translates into CASSSTGGEVEQYF.

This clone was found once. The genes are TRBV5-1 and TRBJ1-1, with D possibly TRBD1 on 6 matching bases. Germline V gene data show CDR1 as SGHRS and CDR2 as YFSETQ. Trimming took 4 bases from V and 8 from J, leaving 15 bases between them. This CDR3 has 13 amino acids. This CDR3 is CASSVDRGGEAFF. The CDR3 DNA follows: TGCGCCAGCAGCGTGGACAGAGGCGGAGAAGCTTTCTTT.

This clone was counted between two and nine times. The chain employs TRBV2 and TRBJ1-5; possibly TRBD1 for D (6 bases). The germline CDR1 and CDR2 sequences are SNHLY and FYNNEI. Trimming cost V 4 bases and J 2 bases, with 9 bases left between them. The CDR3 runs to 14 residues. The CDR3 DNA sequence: TGTGCCAGCAGTGCCAGGGGTGGCAATCAGCCCCAGCATTTT. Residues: CASSARGGNQPQHF.

CDR3 amino acids: CAWSDRLAFTYNEQFF. The DNA of the CDR3 is TGTGCCTGGAGTGACAGACTAGCGTTCACCTACAATGAGCAGTTCTTC. V and J are TRBV30 and TRBJ2-1; 8 nucleotides match TRBD2. V trimming: 1 base; J trimming: 2 bases; junction bases outside the gene matches: 7. Germline CDR1 GTSNPN, CDR2 SVGIG (reference sequence). This CDR3 region has 16 residues.

The CDR3 region is CASSLWTGGLMNTEAFF. DNA of the CDR3: TGCGCCAGCAGCTTGTGGACAGGGGGCCTCATGAACACTGAAGCTTTCTTT. The rearrangement joins TRBV5-1 to TRBJ1-1, with 11 positions matching TRBD1. Per germline, CDR1 SGHRS and CDR2 YFSETQ. Trimming cost V 1 base and J 0 bases; bases outside gene matches: 5. The CDR3 covers 17 residues. The full variable domain, its missing parts supplied by reference TRBV5-1 and TRBJ1-1, is KAGVTQTPRYLIKTRGQQVTLSCSPISGHRSVSWYQQTPGQGLQFLFEYFSETQRNKGNFPGRFSGRQFSNSRSEMNVSTLELGDSALYLCASSLWTGGLMNTEAFFGQGTRLTVV.

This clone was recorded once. CDR3 in amino acids: CASSLARQGYSPLHF. CDR3 bases: TGTGCCAGCAGCCTAGCCAGACAGGGGTATTCACCCCTCCACTTT. The chain uses TRBV6-5 and TRBJ1-6; 8 bases line up with TRBD1. V lost 6 bases to trimming and J lost 8 bases; unmatched junction nucleotides: 9. Germline CDR1 and CDR2: MNHEY and SVGAGI. CDR3 length equals 15 residues.

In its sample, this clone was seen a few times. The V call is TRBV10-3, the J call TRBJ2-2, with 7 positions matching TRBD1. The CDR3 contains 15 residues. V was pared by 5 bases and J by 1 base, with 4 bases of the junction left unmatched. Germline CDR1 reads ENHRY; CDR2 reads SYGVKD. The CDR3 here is CAISPGQENTGELFF. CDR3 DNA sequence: TGTGCCATCAGTCCTGGACAGGAGAACACCGGGGAGCTGTTTTTT.

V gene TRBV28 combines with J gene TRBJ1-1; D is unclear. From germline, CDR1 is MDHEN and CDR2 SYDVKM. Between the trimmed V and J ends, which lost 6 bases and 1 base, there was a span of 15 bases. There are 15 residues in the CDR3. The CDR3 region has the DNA TGTGCCAGCAGCCAGGCTTGGGAAGCGAACACTGAAGCTTTCTTT. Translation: CASSQAWEANTEAFF.

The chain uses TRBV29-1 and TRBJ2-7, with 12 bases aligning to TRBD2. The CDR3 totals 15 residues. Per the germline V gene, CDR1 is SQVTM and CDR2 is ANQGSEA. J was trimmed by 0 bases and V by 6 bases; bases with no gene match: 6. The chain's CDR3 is CSVGTSGWSSYEQYF. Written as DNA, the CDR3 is TGCAGCGTCGGGACTAGCGGGTGGAGCTCCTACGAGCAGTACTTC.

Written as DNA, the CDR3 is TGTGCCAGCAGCTTAGAGCGGCGCACAGATACGCAGTATTTT. As protein: CASSLERRTDTQYF. This chain uses TRBV7-9 with TRBJ2-3; TRBD2 might be the D (5 bases). CDR1 and CDR2 (germline): SEHNR, FQNEAQ (reference sequence). The CDR3 totals 14 residues. V was cut by 1 base and J by 1 base, with 6 bases left in between.

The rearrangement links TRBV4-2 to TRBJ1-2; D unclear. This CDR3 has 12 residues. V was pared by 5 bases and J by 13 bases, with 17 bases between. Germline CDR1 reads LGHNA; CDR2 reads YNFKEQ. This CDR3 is CASSSRTAPTTF. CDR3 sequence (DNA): TGTGCCAGCAGCTCCCGGACGGCGCCGACCACCTTC.

The CDR3 reads CAYSIEPYGYTF. DNA of the CDR3: TGTGCCTACTCGATTGAACCCTATGGCTACACCTTC. The chain carries TRBV30 and TRBJ1-2; D is unresolved. The CDR3 extends over 12 amino acids. CDR1 is GTSNPN and CDR2 is SVGIG in the germline V gene (reference sequence). The V end lost 7 bases, the J end lost 4 bases, and 13 bases lay between the germline ends.

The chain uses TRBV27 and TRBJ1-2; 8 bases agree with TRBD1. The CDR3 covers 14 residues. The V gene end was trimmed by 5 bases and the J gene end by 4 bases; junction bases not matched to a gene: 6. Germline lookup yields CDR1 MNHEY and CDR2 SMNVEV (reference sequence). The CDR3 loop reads CASSPSGQAYGYTF. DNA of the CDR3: TGTGCCAGCAGTCCGTCGGGACAGGCCTATGGCTACACCTTC.

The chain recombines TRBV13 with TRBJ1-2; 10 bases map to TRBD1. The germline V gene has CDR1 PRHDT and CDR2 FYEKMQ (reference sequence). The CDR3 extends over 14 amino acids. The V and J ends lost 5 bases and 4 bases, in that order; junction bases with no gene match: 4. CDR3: CASSQDRGVYGYTF. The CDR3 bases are TGTGCCAGCAGCCAGGACAGGGGGGTCTATGGCTACACCTTC.

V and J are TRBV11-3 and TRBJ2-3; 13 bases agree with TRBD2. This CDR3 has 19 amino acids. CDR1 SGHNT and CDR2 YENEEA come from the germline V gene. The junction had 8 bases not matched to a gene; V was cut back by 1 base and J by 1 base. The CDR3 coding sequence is TGTGCCAGCAGCTTAGGCCGGACTAGCGGGAGTCAGGGCACAGATACGCAGTATTTT. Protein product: CASSLGRTSGSQGTDTQYF.

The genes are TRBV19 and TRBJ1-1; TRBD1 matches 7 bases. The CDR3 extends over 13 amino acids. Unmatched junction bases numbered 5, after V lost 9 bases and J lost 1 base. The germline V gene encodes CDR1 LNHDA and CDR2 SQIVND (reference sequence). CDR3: CASNDRANTEAFF. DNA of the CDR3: TGTGCCAGCAATGACAGGGCGAACACTGAAGCTTTCTTT.

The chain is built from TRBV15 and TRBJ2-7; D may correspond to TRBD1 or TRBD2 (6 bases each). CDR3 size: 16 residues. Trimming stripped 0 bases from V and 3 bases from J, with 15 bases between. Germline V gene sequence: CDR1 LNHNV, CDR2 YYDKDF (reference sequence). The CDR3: CATSRDRGTTFYEQYF. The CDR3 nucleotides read TGTGCCACCAGCAGAGATCGGGGGACAACCTTCTACGAGCAGTACTTC.

Here the CDR3 DNA reads TGCAGCGTCGGACGCCGTGACGAGCAGTACTTC. Amino acids: CSVGRRDEQYF. The chain employs TRBV29-1 and TRBJ2-7; D remains ambiguous. V was trimmed by 6 bases and J by 5 bases, leaving 11 bases between them. The germline V gene has CDR1 SQVTM and CDR2 ANQGSEA. The CDR3 loop spans 11 amino acids.

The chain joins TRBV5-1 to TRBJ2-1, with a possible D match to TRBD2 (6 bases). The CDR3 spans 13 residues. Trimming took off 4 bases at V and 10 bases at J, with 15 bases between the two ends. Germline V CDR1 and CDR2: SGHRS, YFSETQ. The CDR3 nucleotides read TGCGCCAGCAGCCTCGAGGGACTTCGAGAGCAGTTCTTC. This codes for CASSLEGLREQFF. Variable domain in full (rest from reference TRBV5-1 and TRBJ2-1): KAGVTQTPRYLIKTRGQQVTLSCSPISGHRSVSWYQQTPGQGLQFLFEYFSETQRNKGNFPGRFSGRQFSNSRSEMNVSTLELGDSALYLCASSLEGLREQFFGPGTRLTVL.

In nucleotides, the CDR3 is TGTGCCAGCAGAAGACAGGGGGCTTGGGATCAGCCCCAGCATTTT. Its protein is CASRRQGAWDQPQHF. The V call is TRBV27, the J call TRBJ1-5; TRBD1 agrees at 10 bases. Trimming at V came to 6 bases and at J to 5 bases, leaving 7 bases not matched to a gene. This CDR3 spans 15 amino acids. In germline, CDR1 is MNHEY, CDR2 SMNVEV (reference sequence).

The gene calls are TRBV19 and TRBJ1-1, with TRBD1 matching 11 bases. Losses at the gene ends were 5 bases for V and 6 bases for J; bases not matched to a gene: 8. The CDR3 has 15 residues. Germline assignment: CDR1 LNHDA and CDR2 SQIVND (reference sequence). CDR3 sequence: CASSLGQGAMAEAFF. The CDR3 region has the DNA TGTGCCAGTAGTCTTGGACAGGGGGCTATGGCTGAAGCTTTCTTT.

Written as DNA, the CDR3 is TGTGCCAGCAGTGCGGGTTCAGCGGTTATCACAGATACGCAGTATTTT. It yields the protein CASSAGSAVITDTQYF. The J gene is TRBJ2-3, the V gene TRBV25-1; the D gene is possibly TRBD2 (5 bases). This CDR3 contains 16 residues. V lost 4 bases and J lost 2, with 16 bases in between. Germline V CDR1 and CDR2: MGHDK, SYGVNS.

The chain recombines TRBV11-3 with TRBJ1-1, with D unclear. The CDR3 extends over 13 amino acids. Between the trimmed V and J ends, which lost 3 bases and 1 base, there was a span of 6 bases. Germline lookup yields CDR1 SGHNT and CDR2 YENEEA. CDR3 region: CASSFGRNTEAFF. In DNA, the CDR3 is TGTGCCAGCAGCTTCGGCAGGAACACTGAAGCTTTCTTT.

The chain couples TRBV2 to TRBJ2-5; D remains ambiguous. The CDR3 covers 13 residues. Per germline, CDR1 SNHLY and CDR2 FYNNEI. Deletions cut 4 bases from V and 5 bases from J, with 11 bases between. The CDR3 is CASSGLREETQYF. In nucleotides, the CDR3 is TGTGCCAGCAGTGGGCTGAGAGAGGAGACCCAGTACTTC.

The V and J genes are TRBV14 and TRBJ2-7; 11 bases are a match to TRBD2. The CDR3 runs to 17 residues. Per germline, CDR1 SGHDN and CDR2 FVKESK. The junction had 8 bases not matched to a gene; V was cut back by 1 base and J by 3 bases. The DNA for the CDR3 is TGTGCCAGCAGCCAAGTTCCAAAGACTAGCGGGATCTACGAGCAGTACTTC. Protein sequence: CASSQVPKTSGIYEQYF.